This record looks at one TCR beta chain sequence and its context. V shed 6 bases and J shed 5 bases, with 16 bases lying between them. The CDR3 spans 14 residues. The germline V gene has CDR1 SNHLY and CDR2 FYNNEI. The data originate from a study of blood T cell repertoires in COVID-19. Study-level information: Acute and convalescent COVID-19 samples came from the United States, Italy and Spain. The analysed material was cDNA or gDNA that came from T cells, B-cell-depleted T cells, or PBMCs.

Under the authors' procedure: Cell counts per sample came from amplifying reference gene primers. The protocol was immunoSEQ multiplex PCR, while the TCRdb copy is restricted to in-frame clones and leaves out a portion. That table is the source of V, J and clone size, and D and trimming were worked out from the DNA. Among 75,000 to 85,000 clones, almost 85% were seen once, and the ten largest hold less than 8.5%. The clonotype originates from a human donor in a cohort sampled during active COVID-19. The V gene is TRBV2, the J gene TRBJ2-5; TRBD2 might be the D (5 bases). What was sequenced was peripheral blood. For the CDR3, the DNA is TGTGCCAGCAGCCAAGACCGGGGTCGGGAGACCCAGTACTTC. This translates into CASSQDRGRETQYF.